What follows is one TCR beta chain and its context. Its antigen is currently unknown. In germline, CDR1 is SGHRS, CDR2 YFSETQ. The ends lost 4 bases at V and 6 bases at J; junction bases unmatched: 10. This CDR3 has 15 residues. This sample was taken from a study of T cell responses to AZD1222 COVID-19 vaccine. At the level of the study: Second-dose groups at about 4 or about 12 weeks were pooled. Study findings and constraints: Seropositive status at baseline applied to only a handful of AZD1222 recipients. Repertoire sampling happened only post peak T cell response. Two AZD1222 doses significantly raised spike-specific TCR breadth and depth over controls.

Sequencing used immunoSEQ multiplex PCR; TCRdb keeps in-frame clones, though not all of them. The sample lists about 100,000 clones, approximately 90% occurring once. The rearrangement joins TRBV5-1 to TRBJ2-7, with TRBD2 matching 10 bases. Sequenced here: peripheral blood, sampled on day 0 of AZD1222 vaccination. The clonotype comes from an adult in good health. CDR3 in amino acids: CASSQTSGIGGEQYF. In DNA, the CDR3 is TGCGCCAGCAGCCAAACTAGCGGGATAGGGGGCGAGCAGTACTTC. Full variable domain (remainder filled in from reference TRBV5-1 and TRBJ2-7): KAGVTQTPRYLIKTRGQQVTLSCSPISGHRSVSWYQQTPGQGLQFLFEYFSETQRNKGNFPGRFSGRQFSNSRSEMNVSTLELGDSALYLCASSQTSGIGGEQYFGPGTRLTVT.